Described below is a single T cell receptor (beta chain) sequence and its context. The entry originates in a study of T cell responses to AZD1222 COVID-19 vaccine. TCRdb keeps only in-frame clones here, not all; method: immunoSEQ multiplex PCR. The table records 180,000 or so clones, roughly 91% of them present only once. The CDR3 spans 13 residues. Germline V gene lookup returns CDR1 SGHAT and CDR2 FQDESV (reference sequence). Trimming shortened V by 4 bases and J by 2 bases, and 6 bases separated the two germline ends. The sample was peripheral blood, taken 28 days after the second AZD1222 dose. The sequence came from an adult who received the AZD1222 COVID-19 vaccine. V gene TRBV11-1 combines with J gene TRBJ1-3; D is unclear. CDR3 sequence (DNA): TGTGCCAGCAGCTCCTCCCCTGGAAACACCATATATTTT. It codes for CASSSSPGNTIYF.